This T cell receptor (beta chain) stems from a study of blood T cell repertoires in COVID-19. The CDR3 extends over 14 amino acids. Deletions cut 5 bases from V and 0 bases from J, with 8 bases between. Germline V CDR1 and CDR2: MDHEN, SYDVKM. Only in-frame clones appear in the TCRdb table, and some are missing; sequencing was by immunoSEQ multiplex PCR. The sample yields around 250,000 clones, around 86% seen once. Participants' reported clinical history set cohort assignment. The chain carries TRBV28 and TRBJ2-1; D is perhaps TRBD1 (6 bases). The receptor was isolated from a woman aged 45-65 years who had recovered from COVID-19. Sequencing input: PBMCs or T cells enriched from blood (not recorded which). This CDR3 is CASSTGRSYNEQFF. CDR3 in DNA: TGTGCCAGCAGTACAGGGCGCTCCTACAATGAGCAGTTCTTC.